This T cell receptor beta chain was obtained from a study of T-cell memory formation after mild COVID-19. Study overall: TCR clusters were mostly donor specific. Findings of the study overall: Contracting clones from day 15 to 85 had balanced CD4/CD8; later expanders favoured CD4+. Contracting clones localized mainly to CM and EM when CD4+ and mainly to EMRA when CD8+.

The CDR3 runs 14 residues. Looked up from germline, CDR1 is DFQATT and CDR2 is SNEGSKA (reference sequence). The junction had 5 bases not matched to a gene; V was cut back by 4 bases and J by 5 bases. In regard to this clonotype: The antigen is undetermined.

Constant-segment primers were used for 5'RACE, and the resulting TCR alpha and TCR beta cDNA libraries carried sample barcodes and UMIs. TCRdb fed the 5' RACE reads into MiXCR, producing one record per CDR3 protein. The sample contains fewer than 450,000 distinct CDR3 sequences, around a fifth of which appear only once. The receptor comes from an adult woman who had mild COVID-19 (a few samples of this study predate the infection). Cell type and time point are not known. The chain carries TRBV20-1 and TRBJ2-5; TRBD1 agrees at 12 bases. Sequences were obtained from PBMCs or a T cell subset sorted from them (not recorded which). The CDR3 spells CSAIRDRGPETQYF. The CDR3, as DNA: TGCAGTGCTATCCGGGACAGGGGGCCGGAGACCCAGTACTTC.